The entry below gives a single T cell receptor (beta chain) sequence along with its context. The antigen it recognizes is unknown. The input lacks base qualities; no much larger clone sits a single base away. Reading the label with the study, this specimen's time point is: about 28 days (+/-7) after the second vaccine dose. AZD1222 recipients given second doses at about 4 weeks or at about 12 weeks were pooled, since spike-specific TCR depth and breadth were not found to differ between the two schedules. The vaccinee samples were drawn from two UK trials, COV001 and COV002, one of which was a single-blind randomized controlled phase 2/3 trial testing AZD1222 (ChAdOx1 nCoV-19) in healthy adults. Trial participant PBMC samples were collected at day 0 and day 28 after the second dose for TCRbeta chain sequencing. The sample is drawn from a study of T cell responses to AZD1222 COVID-19 vaccine (dated by TCRdb to about 2021). Background on the whole study: A total of approximately 250 trial participants underwent TCR sequencing, of whom 200 to 220 had received two doses of AZD1222 and about 25 had received two doses of the MenACWY control vaccine. Trial participants were enrolled by age into 18-55, 56-69 and 70-plus year subgroups, with about 150, 28 and 57 TCR-sequenced participants respectively.

The CDR3 regions of human TCRbeta chains were analyzed by immunosequencing. From the authors' description of their analysis: TCRs in the repertoires were matched against a reference library of SARS-CoV-2-specific TCRs that had been generated with the MIRA antigen-specificity platform. Breadth was defined as the fraction of unique TCRs that were SARS-CoV-2-associated, and depth was defined as the fraction of total T cells that were SARS-CoV-2-associated. Using the MIRA data, each spike-specific TCR was mapped to the spike region that the TCR reacts to and placed in a CD4 or CD8 class. Log10-transformed breadth and depth values were compared by one-way ANOVA with Sidak's multiple comparisons tests. TCRdb mirrors the immuneACCESS table, restricted to in-frame sequences. Some clones are absent from its copies; in checked studies, under half trace to an unresolved V gene, and the reason for the others is unknown. V and J calls and clone size are given by that table; D and trimming were obtained from the DNA. The sample table contains some 130,000 clones; only one count was recorded for more than 90% of them. Roughly 1% of the sample comes from the top ten.

The research as a whole found: Nearly half of unique spike-specific TCRs reportedly recognized epitopes outside regions mutated in the B.1.351 and B.1.1.7 variants. Most participants were white British and females outnumbered males, and the authors suggested that clonal diversity may have been underestimated. Because no day 14 peak-response samples were available, repertoires were characterized only after the peak T cell response. Conclusions about previously exposed vaccinees are limited because only six or seven AZD1222 recipients were SARS-CoV-2 seropositive at baseline. The 56-69-year group was small, and its depth increase did not reach significance, likely because of low power. A significant rise in spike-specific TCR breadth and depth was observed after two AZD1222 doses relative to day 0 and relative to MenACWY recipients. Vaccine-associated CD4 TCRs spanned the whole spike protein, with dominant responses in regions 160-218 and 743-854.

This sequence originates from an adult who received the AZD1222 COVID-19 vaccine. The material was peripheral blood, obtained 28 days after the second AZD1222 dose.

The CDR3 region has the sequence CASSLGAYLSTDTQYF. The nucleotides are TGTGCCAGCAGCTTGGGGGCCTACTTAAGCACAGATACGCAGTATTTT. Recombination connected TRBV11-2 to TRBJ2-3, and possibly TRBD1, on 6 matching bases. From a lookup of the germline V gene, CDR1 and CDR2 are SGHAT and FQNNGV. Counted from cysteine to phenylalanine, this CDR3 has 16 amino acids. Left in the record is the CDR3 DNA by itself, 48 bases read in frame from the first base. V is clipped by 3 bases and J by 0 bases, and the sequence between their germline boundaries is 13 bases long.